This T cell receptor (beta chain) was found in a study of T cell changes during pregnancy in multiple sclerosis. Assay used: immunoSEQ multiplex PCR; TCRdb lists only in-frame clones, some missing. This table has 65,000 to 95,000 clones, over 75% appearing once. The CDR3 runs 15 residues. V gave up 5 bases and J gave up 2 bases, with 15 bases separating them. CDR1 and CDR2 from the germline V gene are MNHEY and SVGAGI. Sequences were derived from peripheral blood, sampled before pregnancy. The chain combines TRBV6-5 with TRBJ1-2; D is perhaps TRBD1 (5 bases). The sequence came from a female donor with multiple sclerosis, enrolled in a pregnancy study. CDR3 region: CASSKPGVRNYGYTF. The CDR3 DNA reads TGTGCCAGCAGTAAGCCGGGGGTGCGGAACTATGGCTACACCTTC.